This entry lists 14 T cell receptor beta chains sequenced from one sample in a study of Tregs in tolerant kidney transplant recipients. The nonmyeloablative bone marrow transplants came from related graft donors, with transient mixed chimerism. Sequencing was performed with immunoSEQ multiplex PCR; in TCRdb, only in-frame clones are kept and a portion is missing. The data show tens of thousands of clones, with about 89% seen just once and about 16% held by the top ten. The starting material was CD8+ T cells from blood (PBMCs), obtained 24 months after the transplant. The source of these receptors is a human patient who received a combined kidney and bone marrow transplant. Some T cells could come from the graft donor.

The V and J genes are TRBV7-8 and TRBJ2-3; TRBD2 aligns across 9 bases. Trimming cost V 2 bases and J 5 bases; bases outside gene matches: 8. CDR1 is SGHVS, CDR2 FQNEAQ, per germline. CDR3 length equals 16 residues. DNA of the CDR3: TGTGCCAGCAGCTTAAAGGTAGCGGGAGTGGTAGATACGCAGTATTTT. It is translated as CASSLKVAGVVDTQYF.

This clone was detected a few times. The V call is TRBV7-3, the J call TRBJ2-2; 13 nucleotides match TRBD2. This CDR3 is built from 15 residues. The V and J ends lost 5 bases and 7 bases, in that order; junction bases with no gene match: 4. Germline CDR1 SGHTA, CDR2 FQGTGA. CDR3 region: CASSRLAGGVGELFF. CDR3 in DNA: TGTGCCAGCAGCCGACTAGCGGGGGGCGTCGGGGAGCTGTTTTTT.

This chain connects TRBV9 to TRBJ2-5; 10 nucleotides agree with TRBD2. Germline CDR1 SGDLS, CDR2 YYNGEE. Germline trimming cut 6 bases from V and 1 base from J; bases unmatched to any gene: 6. The CDR3 totals 15 residues. CDR3 in DNA: TGTGCCAGCACCGGAGCGGGAGGGTTCCAAGAGACCCAGTACTTC. Protein sequence: CASTGAGGFQETQYF.

The chain uses TRBV6-1 and TRBJ2-5; the D is unclear. The J call may be faulty, since TRBJ2-7 better matches the DNA end. From germline, CDR1 is MNHNS and CDR2 SASEGT. The CDR3 totals 12 residues. In DNA, the CDR3 is TGTGCCAGCACAGAAGGCGGCTACGAGCAGTACTTC. It codes for CASTEGGYEQYF.

The chain is built from TRBV5-6 and TRBJ2-1; 8 bases match TRBD2. With 4 bases clipped from V and 2 bases from J, the junction kept 2 bases outside the gene matches. The length of the CDR3 is 14 residues. Per germline, CDR1 SGHDT and CDR2 YYEEEE. The CDR3 nucleotides are TGTGCCAGCAGCCCCGGGAGGGCCTACAATGAGCAGTTCTTC. Protein product: CASSPGRAYNEQFF. The variable domain in full, with the rest retrieved from reference TRBV5-6 and TRBJ2-1, is DAGVTQSPTHLIKTRGQQVTLRCSPKSGHDTVSWYQQALGQGPQFIFQYYEEEERQRGNFPDRFSGHQFPNYSSELNVNALLLGDSALYLCASSPGRAYNEQFFGPGTRLTVL.

This sequence joins TRBV19 and TRBJ2-1; 8 bases fit TRBD2. In germline, CDR1 is LNHDA, CDR2 SQIVND (reference sequence). The CDR3 covers 14 residues. V trimming: 8 bases; J trimming: 4 bases; junction bases outside the gene matches: 7. The CDR3 protein is CASRTGLGYNEQFF. CDR3 sequence (DNA): TGTGCCAGTCGTACGGGACTAGGATACAATGAGCAGTTCTTC.

This chain's CDR3 is CASSLRTGPHQPQHF. Written as DNA, the CDR3 is TGTGCCAGCAGTCTACGGACAGGGCCTCATCAGCCCCAGCATTTT. The chain employs TRBV28 and TRBJ1-5; 8 nucleotides align to TRBD1. The CDR3 totals 15 residues. The germline V gene has CDR1 MDHEN and CDR2 SYDVKM. V shed 5 bases and J 5 bases; nucleotides not matched to a gene: 8.

The V call is TRBV27, the J call TRBJ2-7; TRBD1 might be the D (6 bases). Per the germline V gene, CDR1 is MNHEY and CDR2 is SMNVEV (reference sequence). The CDR3 runs 14 residues. The germline V and J ends were trimmed by 5 bases and 5 bases, with 16 bases remaining between them. CDR3: CASSLIGQSHEQYF. The CDR3 nucleotides are TGTGCCAGCAGTCTCATAGGACAGTCGCACGAGCAGTACTTC.

CDR3 sequence reads: CASSRRGQPYNEQFF. DNA of the CDR3: TGCGCCAGCAGCCGGAGGGGACAGCCATACAATGAGCAGTTCTTC. The genes are TRBV4-1 and TRBJ2-1; possible D gene TRBD1, 7 bases. The V end lost 4 bases, the J end lost 4 bases, and 14 bases lay between the germline ends. The CDR3 is made up of 15 amino acids. Germline-derived CDR1 and CDR2 are MGHRA and YSYEKL.

The V gene is TRBV7-6, the J gene TRBJ2-2, with a weak D call TRBD2 (6 bases). The V gene's germline CDR1 is SGHVS and CDR2 FNYEAQ. The CDR3 is made up of 16 amino acids. The V end lost 1 base, the J end lost 2 bases, and 11 bases lay between the germline ends. The CDR3, as DNA: TGTGCCAGCAGCTTAGGCGGGACTCCCAACACCGGGGAGCTGTTTTTT. Its protein product is CASSLGGTPNTGELFF. The complete variable domain, with remaining parts taken from reference TRBV7-6 and TRBJ2-2, reads GAGVSQSPRYKVTKRGQDVALRCDPISGHVSLYWYRQALGQGPEFLTYFNYEAQQDKSGLPNDRFSAERPEGSISTLTIQRTEQRDSAMYRCASSLGGTPNTGELFFGEGSRLTVL.

The genes are TRBV12-5 and TRBJ2-7, with 7 bases aligning to TRBD2. The CDR3 runs to 13 residues. V lost 8 bases to trimming and J lost 2 bases; unmatched junction nucleotides: 6. Germline CDR1 LGHNT, CDR2 FRNRAP. Here the CDR3 DNA reads TGTGCTAGTAGCTGGGGGGGAACCTACGAGCAGTACTTC. This encodes CASSWGGTYEQYF.

Notes on this clone: One junction end does not reproduce the germline sequence, and a read error may be involved. The chain links TRBV27 to TRBJ1-6, with D uncertain. CDR1 is MNHEY and CDR2 is SMNVEV in the germline V gene (reference sequence). The CDR3 spans 14 residues. The CDR3 DNA reads TGTGCCAGCAGTTTGGTGTCCTATAATTCCCCCCTCCACTTT. It yields the protein CASSLVSYNSPLHF.

The chain recombines TRBV7-9 with TRBJ2-1; 9 nucleotides match TRBD2. CDR1 and CDR2 from the germline V gene are SEHNR and FQNEAQ (reference sequence). V was clipped by 6 bases and J by 0 bases; unmatched bases: 3. This CDR3 spans 15 amino acids. CDR3 in amino acids: CASRGLASSYNEQFF. The CDR3 DNA follows: TGTGCCAGCAGAGGACTAGCGAGCTCCTACAATGAGCAGTTCTTC.

The J gene is TRBJ2-1, the V gene TRBV30, with no clear D. Germline V gene sequence: CDR1 GTSNPN, CDR2 SVGIG (reference sequence). V shed 3 bases and J shed 0 bases, with 18 bases lying between them. The CDR3 consists of 17 residues. The CDR3 region is CAWSVKSQYGSYNEQFF. CDR3 DNA: TGTGCCTGGAGCGTCAAGAGCCAATACGGCTCCTACAATGAGCAGTTCTTC.